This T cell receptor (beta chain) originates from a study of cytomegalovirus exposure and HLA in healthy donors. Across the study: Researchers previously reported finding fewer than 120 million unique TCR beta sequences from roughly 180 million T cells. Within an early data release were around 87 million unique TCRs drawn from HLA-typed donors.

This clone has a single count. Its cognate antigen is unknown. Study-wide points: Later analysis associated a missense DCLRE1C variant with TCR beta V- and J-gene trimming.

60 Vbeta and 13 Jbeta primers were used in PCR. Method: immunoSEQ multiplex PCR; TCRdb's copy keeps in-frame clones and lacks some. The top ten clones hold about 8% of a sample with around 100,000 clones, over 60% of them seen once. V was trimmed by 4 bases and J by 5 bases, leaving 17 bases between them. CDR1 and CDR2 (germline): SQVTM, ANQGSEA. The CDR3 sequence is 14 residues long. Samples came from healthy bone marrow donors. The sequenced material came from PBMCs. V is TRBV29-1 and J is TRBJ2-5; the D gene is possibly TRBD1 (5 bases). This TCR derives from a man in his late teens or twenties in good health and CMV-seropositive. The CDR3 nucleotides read TGCAGCGTTGGTTGGACCAGGGCAGGGGAGACCCAGTACTTC. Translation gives CSVGWTRAGETQYF.